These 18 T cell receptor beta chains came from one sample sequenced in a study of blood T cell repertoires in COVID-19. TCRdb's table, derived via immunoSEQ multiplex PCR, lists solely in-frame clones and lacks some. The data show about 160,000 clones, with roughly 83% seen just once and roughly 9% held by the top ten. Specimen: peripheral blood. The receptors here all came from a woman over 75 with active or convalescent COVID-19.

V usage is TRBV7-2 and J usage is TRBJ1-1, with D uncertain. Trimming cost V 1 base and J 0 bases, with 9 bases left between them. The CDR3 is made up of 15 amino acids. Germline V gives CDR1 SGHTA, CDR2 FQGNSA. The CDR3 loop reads CASSLGSGLNTEAFF. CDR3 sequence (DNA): TGTGCCAGCAGCTTAGGTTCGGGGTTGAACACTGAAGCTTTCTTT.

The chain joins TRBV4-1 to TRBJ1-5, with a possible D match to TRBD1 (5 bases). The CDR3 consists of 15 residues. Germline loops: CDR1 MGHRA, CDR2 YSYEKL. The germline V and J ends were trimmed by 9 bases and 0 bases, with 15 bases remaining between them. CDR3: CASSGAIYSNQPQHF. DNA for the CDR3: TGCGCCAGTAGCGGGGCCATTTATAGCAATCAGCCCCAGCATTTT.

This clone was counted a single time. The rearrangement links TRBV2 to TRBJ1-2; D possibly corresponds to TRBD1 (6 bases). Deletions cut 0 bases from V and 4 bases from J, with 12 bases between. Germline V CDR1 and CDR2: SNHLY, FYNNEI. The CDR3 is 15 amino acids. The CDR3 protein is CASSEARQAIYGYTF. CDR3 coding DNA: TGTGCCAGCAGTGAAGCCCGACAGGCCATCTATGGCTACACCTTC.

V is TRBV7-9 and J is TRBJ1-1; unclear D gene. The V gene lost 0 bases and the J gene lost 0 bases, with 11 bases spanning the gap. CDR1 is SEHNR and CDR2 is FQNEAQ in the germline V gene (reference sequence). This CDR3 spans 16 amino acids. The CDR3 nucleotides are TGTGCCAGCAGCTTAGCGGGAGGGATTATGAACACTGAAGCTTTCTTT. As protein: CASSLAGGIMNTEAFF.

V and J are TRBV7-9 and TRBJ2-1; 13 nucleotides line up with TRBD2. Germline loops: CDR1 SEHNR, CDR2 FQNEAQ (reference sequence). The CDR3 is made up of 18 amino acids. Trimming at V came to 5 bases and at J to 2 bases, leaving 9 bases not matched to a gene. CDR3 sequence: CASSKTSGGPKAYNEQFF. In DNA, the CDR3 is TGTGCCAGCAGCAAGACTAGCGGGGGGCCTAAAGCCTACAATGAGCAGTTCTTC.

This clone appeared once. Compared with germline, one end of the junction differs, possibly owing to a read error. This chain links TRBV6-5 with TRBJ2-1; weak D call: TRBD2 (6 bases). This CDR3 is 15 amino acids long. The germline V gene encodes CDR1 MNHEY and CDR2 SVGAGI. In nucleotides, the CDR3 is TGTGCCAGCAGATACTTAGCGGCCCCCTACAATGAGCAGTTCTTC. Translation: CASRYLAAPYNEQFF.

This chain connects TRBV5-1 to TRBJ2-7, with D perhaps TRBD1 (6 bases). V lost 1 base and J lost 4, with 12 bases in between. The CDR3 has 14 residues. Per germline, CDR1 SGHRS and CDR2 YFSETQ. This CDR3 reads CASSLMTGEYEQYF. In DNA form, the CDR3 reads TGCGCCAGCAGCTTGATGACAGGAGAATACGAGCAGTACTTC.

Here the CDR3 DNA reads TGTGCCAGCAGTTTAAACTCTGGAAACACCATATATTTT. This sequence encodes CASSLNSGNTIYF. The genes are TRBV5-4 and TRBJ1-3; D is uncertain. The CDR3 extends over 13 amino acids. Germline V gene data show CDR1 as SGHNT and CDR2 as YYREEE (reference sequence). Trimming stripped 5 bases from V and 0 bases from J, with 6 bases between.

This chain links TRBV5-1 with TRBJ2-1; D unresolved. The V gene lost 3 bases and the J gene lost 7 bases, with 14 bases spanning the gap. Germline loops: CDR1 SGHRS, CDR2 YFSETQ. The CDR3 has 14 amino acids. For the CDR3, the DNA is TGCGCCAGCAGCTCCGCACCCCCCCGGAATGAGCAGTTCTTC. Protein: CASSSAPPRNEQFF.

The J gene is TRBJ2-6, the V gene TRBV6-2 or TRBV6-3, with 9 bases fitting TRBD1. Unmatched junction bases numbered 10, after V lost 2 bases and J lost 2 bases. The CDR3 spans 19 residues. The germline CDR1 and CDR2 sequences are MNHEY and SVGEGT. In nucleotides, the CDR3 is TGTGCCAGCAGTTACGCCCCGGGACAGGGCCCAACTGGGGCCAACGTCCTGACTTTC. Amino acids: CASSYAPGQGPTGANVLTF.

The CDR3 here is CASSIKTPGGSGNTIYF. CDR3 DNA: TGTGCCAGTAGTATAAAAACCCCCGGGGGCTCTGGAAACACCATATATTTT. The chain has TRBV19 and TRBJ1-3; D is perhaps TRBD1 (5 bases). The CDR3 is 17 amino acids. With 2 bases removed from V and 0 bases from J, the gap between germline ends came to 14 bases. In germline, CDR1 is LNHDA, CDR2 SQIVND (reference sequence). Complete variable domain (other parts from reference TRBV19 and TRBJ1-3): DGGITQSPKYLFRKEGQNVTLSCEQNLNHDAMYWYRQDPGQGLRLIYYSQIVNDFQKGDIAEGYSVSREKKESFPLTVTSAQKNPTAFYLCASSIKTPGGSGNTIYFGEGSWLTVV.

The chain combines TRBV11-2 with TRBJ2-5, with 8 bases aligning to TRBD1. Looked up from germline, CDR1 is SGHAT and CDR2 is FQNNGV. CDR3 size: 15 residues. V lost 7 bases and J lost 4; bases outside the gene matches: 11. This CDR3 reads CASTLTGDHLETQYF. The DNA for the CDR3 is TGTGCCAGCACCTTGACAGGGGACCACTTAGAGACCCAGTACTTC.

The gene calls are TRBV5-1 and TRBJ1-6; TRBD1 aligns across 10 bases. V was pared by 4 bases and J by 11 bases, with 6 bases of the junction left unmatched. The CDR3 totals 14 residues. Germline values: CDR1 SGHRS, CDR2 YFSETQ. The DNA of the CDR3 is TGCGCCAGCAGCCCGGACAGGGGGACGGCACCCCTCCACTTT. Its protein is CASSPDRGTAPLHF.

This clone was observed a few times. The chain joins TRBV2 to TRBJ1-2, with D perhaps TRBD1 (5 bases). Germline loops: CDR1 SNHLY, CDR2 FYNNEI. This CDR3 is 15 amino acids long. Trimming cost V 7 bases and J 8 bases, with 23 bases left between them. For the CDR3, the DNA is TGTGCCAGCAACGGGTGGGACTCGCTTTTCGGCGGCTACACCTTC. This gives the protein CASNGWDSLFGGYTF.

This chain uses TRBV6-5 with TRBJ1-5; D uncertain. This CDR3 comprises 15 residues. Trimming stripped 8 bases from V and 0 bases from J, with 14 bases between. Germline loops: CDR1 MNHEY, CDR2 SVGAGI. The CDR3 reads CASVPTRNSNQPQHF. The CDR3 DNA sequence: TGTGCCAGCGTCCCAACGAGAAATAGCAATCAGCCCCAGCATTTT.

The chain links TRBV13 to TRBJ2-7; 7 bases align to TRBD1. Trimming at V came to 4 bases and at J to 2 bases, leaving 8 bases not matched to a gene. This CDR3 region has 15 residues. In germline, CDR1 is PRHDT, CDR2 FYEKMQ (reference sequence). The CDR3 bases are TGTGCCAGCAGCTCAAGGACAGGTTCGACCTACGAGCAGTACTTC. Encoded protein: CASSSRTGSTYEQYF.

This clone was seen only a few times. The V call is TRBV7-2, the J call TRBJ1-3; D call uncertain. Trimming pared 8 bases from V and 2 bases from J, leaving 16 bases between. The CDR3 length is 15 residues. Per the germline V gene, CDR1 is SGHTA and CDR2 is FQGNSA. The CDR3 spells CASSRGGSTGNTIYF. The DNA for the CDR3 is TGTGCCAGCTCCCGAGGCGGTTCCACTGGAAACACCATATATTTT.

This chain's CDR3 is CASSLAGTGDQPQHF. The CDR3 DNA is TGTGCCAGCAGTTTAGCAGGGACGGGGGATCAGCCCCAGCATTTT. This chain joins TRBV27 and TRBJ1-5, with D perhaps matching TRBD1 (5 bases). Trimming took 2 bases from V and 5 from J, leaving 13 bases between them. In germline, CDR1 is MNHEY, CDR2 SMNVEV (reference sequence). CDR3 length: 15 amino acids.